Included here is one T cell receptor (beta chain) sequence, with context. Its antigen is not identified. These data are taken from a study of T cell responses to AZD1222 COVID-19 vaccine. Whole-study results and caveats: After the peak T cell response, and only then, were repertoires sampled. Across the whole spike, CD4 TCRs peaked at regions 160-218 and 743-854. At baseline, just a handful of AZD1222 recipients tested seropositive. Regions left unmutated in variants are reportedly the target of nearly half of spike-specific TCRs.

Germline V gene data show CDR1 as SGHDN and CDR2 as FVKESK. Trimming shortened V by 0 bases and J by 4 bases, and 6 bases separated the two germline ends. This CDR3 region has 13 residues. Generated by immunoSEQ multiplex PCR, the TCRdb table keeps only in-frame clones and is missing some. The sample has approximately 26,000 clones; approximately 91% are singletons. Sequencing used peripheral blood, obtained on day 0 of AZD1222 vaccination. The clonotype comes from an adult in good health. V and J are TRBV14 and TRBJ1-2; D gene ambiguous. Here the CDR3 reads CASSQDQAYGYTF. Written as DNA, the CDR3 is TGTGCCAGCAGCCAAGATCAGGCCTATGGCTACACCTTC.